These 2 T cell receptor beta chains originate from one sample sequenced in a study of metastatic and nonmetastatic thyroid tumors. No patient had received any treatment before thyroid surgery. TCRdb re-analyzed the PCR reads through MiXCR. The sample shows about 31,000 clones, approximately 19% of them seen only once. Sequences were obtained from blood. The receptor source for this set is a female donor with papillary thyroid cancer or a benign thyroid nodule (not recorded which). Some clones in this sample may be carry-over from other donors' samples.

The chain employs TRBV19 and TRBJ2-7; D unclear. Germline CDR1 is LNHDA and CDR2 is SQIVND (reference sequence). This CDR3 comprises 14 residues. The ends were cut back, 1 base at V and 2 bases at J, with 9 bases in the middle. The CDR3 bases are TGTGCCAGTAGTATAGGCCCAGCCCCCTACGAGCAGTACTTC. It codes for CASSIGPAPYEQYF.

This clone is medium-sized. V gene TRBV7-6 combines with J gene TRBJ2-1; 7 positions agree with TRBD2. The CDR3 has 14 residues. The junction had 4 bases not matched to a gene; V was cut back by 5 bases and J by 3 bases. Germline assignment: CDR1 SGHVS and CDR2 FNYEAQ. The CDR3 bases are TGTGCCAGCAGCACACCGGGGGGCTACAATGAGCAGTTCTTC. It yields the protein CASSTPGGYNEQFF. Complete variable domain (other parts from reference TRBV7-6 and TRBJ2-1): GAGVSQSPRYKVTKRGQDVALRCDPISGHVSLYWYRQALGQGPEFLTYFNYEAQQDKSGLPNDRFSAERPEGSISTLTIQRTEQRDSAMYRCASSTPGGYNEQFFGPGTRLTVL.